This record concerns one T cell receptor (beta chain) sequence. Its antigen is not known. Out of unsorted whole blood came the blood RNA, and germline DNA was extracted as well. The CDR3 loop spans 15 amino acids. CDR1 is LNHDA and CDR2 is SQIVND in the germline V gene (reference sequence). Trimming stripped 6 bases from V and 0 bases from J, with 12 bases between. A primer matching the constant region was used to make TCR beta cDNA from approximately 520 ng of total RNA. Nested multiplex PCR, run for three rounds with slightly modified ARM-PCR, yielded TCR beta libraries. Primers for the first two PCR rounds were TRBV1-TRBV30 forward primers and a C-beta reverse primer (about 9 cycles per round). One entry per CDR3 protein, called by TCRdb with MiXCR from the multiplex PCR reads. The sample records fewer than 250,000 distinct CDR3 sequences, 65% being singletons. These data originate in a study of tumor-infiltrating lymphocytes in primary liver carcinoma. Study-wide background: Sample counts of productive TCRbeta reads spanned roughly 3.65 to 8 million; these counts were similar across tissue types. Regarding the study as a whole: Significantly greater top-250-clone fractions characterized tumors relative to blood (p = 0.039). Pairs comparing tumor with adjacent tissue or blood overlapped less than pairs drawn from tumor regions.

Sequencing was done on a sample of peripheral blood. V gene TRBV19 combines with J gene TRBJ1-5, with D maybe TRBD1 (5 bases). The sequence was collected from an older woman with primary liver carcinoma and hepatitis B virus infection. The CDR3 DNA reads TGTGCCAGTAGGACCGGGGCGGTTAGCAATCAGCCCCAGCATTTT. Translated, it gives CASRTGAVSNQPQHF.